The rows below give T cell receptor beta chains drawn from one sample of a study of blood T cell repertoires in COVID-19. Measured with immunoSEQ multiplex PCR; TCRdb has only the in-frame clones, and not every one. In the table there are some 190,000 clones, roughly 80% of which are singletons. The specimen sequenced was peripheral blood. The receptors derive from a woman aged 55-75 years with COVID-19, enrolled during active disease. The CDR3 runs from the conserved cysteine through the conserved F or W.

>TRBV7-9|TRBJ1-1
CASSLEFSPEAFF
>TRBV7-8|TRBJ1-4
CASSFNRNNEKLFF
>TRBV27|TRBJ1-1
CASRQGGTEAFF
>TRBV4-2|TRBJ2-3
CASSRRVAQLAGGADTQYF
>TRBV5-1|TRBJ2-1
CASSLARGEQFF
>TRBV11-3|TRBJ1-3
CASSAGTTSGNTIYF
>TRBV10-2|TRBJ1-3
CASTPGFSSGNTIYF
>TRBV30|TRBJ2-3
CAWSLGTSGRGTDTQYF
>TRBV4-3|TRBJ1-4
CASSPQYPQGQGWEKLFF
>TRBV21-1|TRBJ1-5
CASSMRTGVPYSNQPQHF
>TRBV3-1/TRBV3-2|TRBJ1-6
CASRLQGSNSPLHF
>TRBV3-1/TRBV3-2|TRBJ2-1
CASSPSGRGYNEQFF
>TRBV6-5|TRBJ2-3
CASSYAGGASGGQYF
>TRBV19|TRBJ1-4
CASSPPGQANEKLFF
>TRBV7-2|TRBJ1-6
CASSLRTGSNSPLHF
>TRBV5-1|TRBJ1-6
CASSLPESSYNSPLHF
>TRBV18|TRBJ2-1
CASSPPSSSYNEQFF
>TRBV5-1|TRBJ1-5
CASSLQPNQPQHF
>TRBV6-5|TRBJ2-1
CASYEPRLRNEQFF
>TRBV28|TRBJ2-3
CASLAQGAEDTQYF
>TRBV5-6|TRBJ1-2
CASSQLTGVGYGYTF
>TRBV2|TRBJ2-5
CASSPGTSGGEETQYF
>TRBV19|TRBJ2-1
CASMSPGTVHNEQFF
>TRBV10-3|TRBJ2-3
CAITSGGAGDTQYF
>TRBV29-1|TRBJ1-2
CSVDEDSGPANYGYTF